This TCR beta chain comes out of a study of blood T cells in healthy people across ages. At the level of the study: Template switching retrieved approximately one barcoded beta molecule for each two T cells.

In this sample, this clonotype turned up once. Its antigen is currently unknown. Study-level results: Not knowing donor CMV status may have confounded expanded clonotype changes.

V lost 4 bases, J lost 6 bases, and 7 bases stayed unmatched. The CDR3 runs 14 residues. The germline V gene has CDR1 SQVTM and CDR2 ANQGSEA. Next came a second PCR, run for about 6 to 11 cycles, which used a sample-barcoded 5' primer along with a J-beta primer mix. Every molecule of cDNA carried a tag from a template-switch adaptor with 12 random nucleotides. TCRdb re-derived calls from the 5' RACE reads in MiXCR, one entry per CDR3 protein. The sample holds approximately 690,000 distinct CDR3 sequences, around 54% seen once. V and J are TRBV29-1 and TRBJ2-1, with TRBD1 matching 9 bases. The material sequenced was blood. The receptor's source is a man in his fifties or sixties in good health. The CDR3 DNA is TGCAGCGTTGGGAGGGACAGGGCTGGCAATGAGCAGTTCTTC. Protein product: CSVGRDRAGNEQFF.